This T cell receptor (beta chain) is drawn from a study of early T cells in non-severe SARS-CoV-2 infection. Overall study: Sequencing used unsorted whole-blood bulk RNA, so chains lack pairing. Study-wide findings and caveats: Matching against VDJdb likely underestimated virus-specific expansions, favoring anti-spike CD8.

This clonotype has at least ten counts. Its cognate antigen is unknown. This CDR3 region has 15 residues. V was pared by 1 base and J by 0 bases, with 9 bases between. Germline assignment: CDR1 MDHEN and CDR2 SYDVKM. Individual cDNA molecules received unique molecular identifiers. TCRdb passed the 5' RACE reads through MiXCR, listing each CDR3 protein once. In the table there are approximately 90,000 distinct CDR3 sequences, over 9.5% of which are singletons. The starting material was whole blood, obtained at baseline. This chain uses TRBV28 with TRBJ1-2; D is perhaps TRBD1 (6 bases). The origin of this receptor is an adult who was a healthcare worker with PCR-confirmed SARS-CoV-2 infection or an uninfected control (not recorded which). CDR3 amino acids: CASSLSGASNYGYTF. The CDR3 DNA is TGTGCCAGCAGTTTATCGGGGGCATCTAACTATGGCTACACCTTC.